The source of this T cell receptor beta chain is a study of blood T cell repertoires in COVID-19. For the study at large: Italy, Spain and the United States were the sources of the convalescent and acute COVID-19 samples. From T cells, B-cell-depleted T cells, or PBMCs came the material, which was cDNA or gDNA.

V trimming: 1 base; J trimming: 7 bases; junction bases outside the gene matches: 9. The CDR3 runs to 16 residues. Per the germline V gene, CDR1 is SGHTS and CDR2 is YDEGEE. Original processing methods: Counts of nucleated cells, estimated from reference gene primer amplification, were obtained. Clones were read by immunoSEQ multiplex PCR, and TCRdb kept only the in-frame ones, dropping some. V and J calls and clone size are those listed in that table; D and trimming were worked out from the DNA. The data show more than 80,000 clones, around 85% seen once. It was during active infection that Seattle patients were enrolled and then longitudinally followed.

The chain carries TRBV5-8 and TRBJ1-5; 9 positions match TRBD1. This TCR was recovered from a woman older than 75 with COVID-19, enrolled during active disease. The source material was peripheral blood. The DNA of the CDR3 is TGTGCCAGCAGCTTGAAAACCGGGACAGGGCTCCAGCCCCAGCATTTT. Translating it yields CASSLKTGTGLQPQHF.